Here is one T cell receptor beta chain with its context. Its antigen is undetermined. The CDR3 is made up of 13 amino acids. V shed 1 base and J shed 8 bases, with 8 bases lying between them. The germline gives CDR1 SEHNR, CDR2 FQNEAQ (reference sequence). TCRdb keeps only in-frame clones here, not all; method: immunoSEQ multiplex PCR. The sample yields tens of thousands of clones, about 90% seen once. The data were taken from a study of OX40 agonist ivuxolimab in advanced cancers. At the level of the study: Dose-escalation patients suffered from hepatocellular carcinoma, melanoma, renal cell or head and neck cancer. It was permissible to have had prior anti-PD-1, anti-PD-L1 or anti-CTLA-4 therapy, and 40% had some. Study results and limitations: Some of the lowest clonal expansion was seen in partial responders at 0.1-3.0 mg/kg. Within 6 weeks, CD4+ and CD8+ blood T cells expanded clonally at 0.1 to 3.0 mg/kg.

This chain connects TRBV7-9 to TRBJ1-4, with D perhaps matching TRBD1 (5 bases). Here the sequenced sample was CD4+ or CD8+ T cells sorted from blood, taken in a trial of the OX40 agonist ivuxolimab. This receptor was identified in an adult with an advanced solid tumor such as melanoma, head and neck, liver or kidney cancer. This CDR3 is CASSLGGDEKLFF. The CDR3 nucleotides read TGTGCCAGCAGCTTAGGGGGCGACGAAAAACTGTTTTTT.